This TCR beta chain came from a study of T cells in Graves' hyperthyroidism and ophthalmopathy (dated by TCRdb to the late 2010s). The study in broad terms: Peripheral blood was sampled at the time of initial diagnosis, prior to any treatment. The paper reports TCR Vbeta CDR3 sequencing of more than 120 peripheral blood samples: approximately 43 ophthalmopathy, roughly 74 hyperthyroidism and about 17 progressor patients. An independent validation cohort of 18 to 20 hyperthyroidism patients and approximately 15 patients who later progressed to ophthalmopathy tested prospective prediction of ophthalmopathy. Following sampling, methimazole starting at 30 mg daily was given to hyperthyroidism patients, and high-dose intravenous methylprednisolone was given to ophthalmopathy patients. In about 6 Graves' hyperthyroidism patients, the study also compared T-cell repertoires from thyroid tissue with T-cell repertoires from blood. A discovery cohort of approximately 97 patients, about 44 with Graves' ophthalmopathy and 55 to 60 with stable Graves' hyperthyroidism, was used to find distinguishing TCR V-J signatures. For training and testing, the 100 or so patients in the discovery cohort were randomly divided in a 7:3 ratio. The paper as a whole reports these results and caveats: In validation, progression to ophthalmopathy was predicted by the model with roughly 71% sensitivity and 72.22% specificity, a median of 6.5 months before onset. A 13 V-J signature model separated ophthalmopathy from stable hyperthyroidism, with 87.88% sensitivity and about 81% specificity in cross-validation and 80%/75% in testing. Blood samples also contained most of the expanded thyroid clonotypes (frequency above 0.001), which suggests that blood repertoires may reflect thyroid immune responses. No statistical method was used to fix the sample size in advance, and group allocation was not hidden from the investigators.

Graves' hyperthyroidism was defined as stable when no progression to ophthalmopathy occurred over 18 months of follow-up. Hyperthyroidism patients were aged 18 to 65 years and newly diagnosed, with disease duration of less than 2 months. The study excluded patients with uncontrolled infections, other autoimmune diseases, pregnancy or lactation. Clinical symptoms, serum thyroxine and TRAb, thyroid ultrasound, and orbital computed tomography formed the basis for the diagnoses. PBMCs were separated from approximately 10 ml of fresh peripheral blood using Ficoll-Paque density gradient centrifugation. Total RNA was extracted using Trizol reagent, and RNA quality was assessed on an Agilent 2100 Bioanalyzer. The CDR3 sequence holds 16 residues, the cysteine and phenylalanine included. The only DNA kept is the CDR3, 48 bases in frame from the first base. From V the trimming removes 3 bases and from J it removes 8 bases, while the gene matches leave 9 bases of the junction unaccounted for. CDR1 SGHVS and CDR2 FQNEAQ were looked up in the germline V gene.

The TCR beta CDR3 regions were amplified from RNA transcripts. The TCR CDR3 was subjected to a first round of RT-PCR using the HTBI primer set and the Qiagen OneStep RT-PCR kit. Libraries were constructed in a second round of multiplex PCR, after which size selection and purification were carried out. Paired-end sequencing of the libraries was performed with 100 bp reads on an Illumina HiSeq2000. Regarding the original processing steps: Raw data were processed with SOAPnuke, discarding reads with adapters, uncalled bases, mean Phred below 15, or no exact constant-primer or identifier match. COPE v1.2.5 was used to merge the high-quality paired reads, and each unique nucleotide sequence was defined as a clonotype. Clonotypes were aligned to IMGT TRBV, TRBD and TRBJ reference segments using MiTCR v1.1. The analysis was restricted to V-J combinations with a frequency above 0.0001, which together covered about 99% of the repertoires. A TCS score was defined as the ratio of F50 (clonal expansion) to E x V (chaos), with BLOSUM62-based TCRdist applied between CDR3 peptides within each V-J. Welch's t-statistics and random forest reduced 450 to 600 V-J features to around 14, which were used in a naive Bayes classifier (R e1071). The raw public reads went through TCRdb reprocessing: fastp at Q25, MiXCR clone calling, in-frame beta chains kept. When rows share a CDR3 protein, they turn into one entry using the most common DNA and genes. The V and J calls, along with clone size, are taken from TCRdb and not from the paper's own processing. In all, the sample holds more than 300,000 distinct CDR3 sequences, and about 12% of those were seen once. 9.2% of the sample goes to the ten largest clones.

The table lists this clonotype with many counts. Its antigen has not been determined. No base qualities exist here, and no much larger clone lies one base off it. In this chain, TRBV7-8 is recombined with TRBJ2-1, with 11 bases matching TRBD2. Sequenced material: blood. This TCR came from a young woman with Graves' hyperthyroidism. The CDR3 corresponds to CASSFPTSGEGDEQFF. The bases are TGTGCCAGCAGCTTCCCGACTAGCGGGGAAGGAGATGAGCAGTTCTTC.